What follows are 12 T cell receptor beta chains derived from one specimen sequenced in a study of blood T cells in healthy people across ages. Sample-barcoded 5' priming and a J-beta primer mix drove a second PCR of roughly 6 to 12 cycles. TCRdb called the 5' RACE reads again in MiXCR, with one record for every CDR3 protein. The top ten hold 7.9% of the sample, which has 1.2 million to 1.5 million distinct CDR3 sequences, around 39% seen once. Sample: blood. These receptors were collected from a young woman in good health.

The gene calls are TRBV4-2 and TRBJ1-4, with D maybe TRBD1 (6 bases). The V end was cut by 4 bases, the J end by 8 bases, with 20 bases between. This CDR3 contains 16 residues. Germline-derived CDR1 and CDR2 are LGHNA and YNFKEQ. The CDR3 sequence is CASSPTVGGAGEKLFF. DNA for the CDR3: TGTGCCAGCAGCCCTACTGTGGGGGGCGCGGGGGAAAAACTGTTTTTT.

CDR3 loop: CASSAKIAGQSTQYF. The CDR3 nucleotides are TGTGCCAGCAGTGCGAAGATAGCGGGACAGTCTACGCAGTATTTT. This chain uses TRBV6-1 with TRBJ2-3; D may be TRBD2 (8 bases). Germline V gives CDR1 MNHNS, CDR2 SASEGT. The CDR3 runs 15 residues. The V and J ends lost 4 bases and 8 bases respectively, with 19 bases between them.

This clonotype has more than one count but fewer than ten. The CDR3: CASSLSLRQGTYEQYF. The CDR3 DNA sequence: TGTGCCAGCAGTTTATCATTGAGACAGGGAACCTACGAGCAGTACTTC. The V call is TRBV28, the J call TRBJ2-7, with TRBD1 identical over 7 bases. V lost 1 base to trimming and J lost 2 bases; unmatched junction nucleotides: 8. The CDR3 has 16 residues. Germline V gene data show CDR1 as MDHEN and CDR2 as SYDVKM.

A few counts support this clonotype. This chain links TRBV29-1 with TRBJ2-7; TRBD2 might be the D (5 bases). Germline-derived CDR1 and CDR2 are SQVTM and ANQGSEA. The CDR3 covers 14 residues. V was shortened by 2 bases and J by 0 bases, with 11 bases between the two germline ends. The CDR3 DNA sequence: TGCAGCGTTGAACTATCGGGGTCCTCCTACGAGCAGTACTTC. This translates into CSVELSGSSYEQYF.

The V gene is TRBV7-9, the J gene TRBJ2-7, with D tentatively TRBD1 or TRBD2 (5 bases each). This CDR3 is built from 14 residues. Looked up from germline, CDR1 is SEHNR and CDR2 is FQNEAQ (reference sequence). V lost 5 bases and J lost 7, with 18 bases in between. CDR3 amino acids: CASSPRDVDNEQYF. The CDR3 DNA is TGTGCCAGCAGCCCCCGGGACGTGGACAATGAGCAGTACTTC.

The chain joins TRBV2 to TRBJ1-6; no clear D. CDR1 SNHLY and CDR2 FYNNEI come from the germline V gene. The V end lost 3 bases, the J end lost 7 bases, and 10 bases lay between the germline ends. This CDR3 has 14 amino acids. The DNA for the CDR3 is TGTGCCAGCAGTGAGGCAGGCCTAAATTCACCCCTCCACTTT. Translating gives CASSEAGLNSPLHF.

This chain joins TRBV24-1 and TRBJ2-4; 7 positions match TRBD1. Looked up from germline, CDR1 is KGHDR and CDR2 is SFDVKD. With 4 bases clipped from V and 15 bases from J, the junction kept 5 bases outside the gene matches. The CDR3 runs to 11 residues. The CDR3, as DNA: TGTGCCACCAGTGACGAGGGGGCCCCGTACTTC. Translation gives CATSDEGAPYF.

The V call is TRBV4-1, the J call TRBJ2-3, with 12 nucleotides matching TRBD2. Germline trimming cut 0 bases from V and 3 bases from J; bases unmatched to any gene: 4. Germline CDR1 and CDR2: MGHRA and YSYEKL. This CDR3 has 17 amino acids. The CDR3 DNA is TGCGCCAGCAGCCAAGACCCTACTAGCGGGGGGACAGATACGCAGTATTTT. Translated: CASSQDPTSGGTDTQYF.

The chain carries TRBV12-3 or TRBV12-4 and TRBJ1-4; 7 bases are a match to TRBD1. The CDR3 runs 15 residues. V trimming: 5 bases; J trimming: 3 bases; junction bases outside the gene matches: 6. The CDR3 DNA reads TGTGCCAGCAGTCCACAGAGGGGGCCTAATGAAAAACTGTTTTTT. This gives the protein CASSPQRGPNEKLFF.

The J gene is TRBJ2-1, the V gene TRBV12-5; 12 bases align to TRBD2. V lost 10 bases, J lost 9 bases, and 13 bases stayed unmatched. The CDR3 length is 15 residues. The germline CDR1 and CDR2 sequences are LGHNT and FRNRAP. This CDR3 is CATVVSGLAGGEQFF. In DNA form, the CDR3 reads TGTGCTACCGTCGTCTCGGGACTAGCGGGCGGTGAGCAGTTCTTC. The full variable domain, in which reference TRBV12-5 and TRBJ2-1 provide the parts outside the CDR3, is DARVTQTPRHKVTEMGQEVTMRCQPILGHNTVFWYRQTMMQGLELLAYFRNRAPLDDSGMPKDRFSAEMPDATLATLKIQPSEPRDSAVYFCATVVSGLAGGEQFFGPGTRLTVL.

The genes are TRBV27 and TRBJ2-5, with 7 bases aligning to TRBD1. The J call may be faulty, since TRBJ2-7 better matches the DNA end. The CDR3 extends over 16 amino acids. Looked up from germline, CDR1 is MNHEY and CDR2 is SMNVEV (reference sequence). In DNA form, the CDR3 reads TGTGCCAGCAGTCCAACCCGACAGGGCGAATTCTACGAGCAGTACTTC. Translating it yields CASSPTRQGEFYEQYF.

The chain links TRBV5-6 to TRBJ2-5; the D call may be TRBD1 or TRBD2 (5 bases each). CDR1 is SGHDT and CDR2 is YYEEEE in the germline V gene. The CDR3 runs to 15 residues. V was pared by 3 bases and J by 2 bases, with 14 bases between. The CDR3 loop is CASSSPGTSQETQYF. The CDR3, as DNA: TGTGCCAGCAGCTCACCCGGGACGTCGCAAGAGACCCAGTACTTC.